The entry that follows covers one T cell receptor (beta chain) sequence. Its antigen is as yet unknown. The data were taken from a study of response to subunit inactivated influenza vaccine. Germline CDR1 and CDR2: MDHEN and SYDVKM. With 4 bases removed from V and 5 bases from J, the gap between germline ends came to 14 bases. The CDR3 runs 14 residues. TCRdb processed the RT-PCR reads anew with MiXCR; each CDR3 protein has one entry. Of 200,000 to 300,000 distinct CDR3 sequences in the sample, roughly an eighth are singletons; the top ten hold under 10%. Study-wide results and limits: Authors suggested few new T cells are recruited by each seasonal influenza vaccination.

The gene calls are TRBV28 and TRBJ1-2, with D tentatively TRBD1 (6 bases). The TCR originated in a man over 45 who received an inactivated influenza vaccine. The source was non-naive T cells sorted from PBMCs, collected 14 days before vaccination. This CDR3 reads CASSSTGSGYGYTF. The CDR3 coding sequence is TGTGCCAGCAGTTCCACAGGGAGCGGTTATGGCTACACCTTC.